This T cell receptor (beta chain) was identified during a study of blood T cell repertoires in COVID-19. Study at large: From the United States, Italy and Spain came samples of acute and convalescent COVID-19. Sample material is recorded as cDNA or gDNA derived from T cells, B-cell-depleted T cells, or PBMCs.

The CDR3 has 15 residues. V was pared by 6 bases and J by 0 bases, with 4 bases of the junction left unmatched. Germline V gives CDR1 SGHAT, CDR2 FQNNGV. Per the original data handling: Amplified reference gene primers provided the basis for estimating nucleated cell counts. Sequenced by immunoSEQ multiplex PCR; TCRdb stores in-frame clones only, minus some. V and J calls and clone size come straight from that table; D and trimming were deduced from the DNA. The sample consists of 170,000 or so clones, around nine tenths of them appearing once. This TCR derives from a woman between 45 and 60 years old who had recovered from COVID-19. Sequencing was done on a sample of PBMCs or T cells enriched from blood (not recorded which). V gene TRBV11-2 combines with J gene TRBJ2-3; TRBD1 matches at 9 bases. The chain's CDR3 is CASRPQGASTDTQYF. The CDR3 DNA reads TGTGCCAGCAGGCCACAGGGGGCGAGCACAGATACGCAGTATTTT.